Listed here are 10 T cell receptor beta chains from one sample, sequenced in a study of T cell responses to AZD1222 COVID-19 vaccine. Sequenced by immunoSEQ multiplex PCR; TCRdb stores in-frame clones only, minus some. The sample lists 60,000 to 65,000 clones, 84% occurring once. The sample consisted of peripheral blood, taken on day 0 of AZD1222 vaccination. These receptors all stem from an adult in good health.

This chain uses TRBV7-9 with TRBJ2-1, with a tentative D call TRBD2 (6 bases). Between the trimmed V and J ends, which lost 2 bases and 12 bases, there was a span of 11 bases. The CDR3 sequence is 12 residues long. The germline V gene has CDR1 SEHNR and CDR2 FQNEAQ (reference sequence). The CDR3 DNA is TGTGCCAGCAGCTTAAGGAGGGAGGTGCAGTTCTTC. Translation: CASSLRREVQFF.

This clone was counted between two and nine times. As DNA, the CDR3 is TGTGCCAGCAGCGGGGGACCTACCGGCAATCAGCCCCAGCATTTT. Amino acid sequence: CASSGGPTGNQPQHF. V and J are TRBV6-5 and TRBJ1-5; a weak D match, TRBD1 (5 bases). V lost 6 bases to trimming and J lost 2 bases, with 14 bases between them. CDR3 length equals 15 residues. The germline V gene has CDR1 MNHEY and CDR2 SVGAGI.

The genes are TRBV10-3 and TRBJ2-1; a possible D gene is TRBD2 (7 bases). Germline lookup yields CDR1 ENHRY and CDR2 SYGVKD. This CDR3 is 11 amino acids long. Between the trimmed V and J ends, which lost 8 bases and 7 bases, there was a span of 9 bases. In nucleotides, the CDR3 is TGTGCCATCCGGGGGGCTAATGAGCAGTTCTTC. Its translation is CAIRGANEQFF.

This clone is medium-sized (0.01 to 0.1%) by share. V gene TRBV4-3 combines with J gene TRBJ2-2; D is possibly TRBD2 (5 bases). The CDR3 is 15 amino acids. From germline, CDR1 is LGHNA and CDR2 YSLEER. V was clipped by 0 bases and J by 2 bases, with 7 bases between them. The CDR3 DNA is TGCGCCAGCAGCCAAGAGGAGGTAAACACCGGGGAGCTGTTTTTT. Translating gives CASSQEEVNTGELFF.

The chain employs TRBV30 and TRBJ2-7; TRBD1 matches 9 bases. J gave up 4 bases and V 0 bases, and 1 base lay outside the gene matches. CDR1 GTSNPN and CDR2 SVGIG come from the germline V gene (reference sequence). The length of the CDR3 is 13 residues. For the CDR3, the DNA is TGTGCCTGGAGTGTTGGACAGGGGTACGAGCAGTACTTC. This codes for CAWSVGQGYEQYF.

DNA for the CDR3: TGTGCCATCAGCTCATTTTCCCCCCGGACAGTGAACACTGAAGCTTTCTTT. Residues: CAISSFSPRTVNTEAFF. The chain combines TRBV10-3 with TRBJ1-1, with a tentative D call TRBD1 (6 bases). The CDR3 length is 17 residues. The V gene's germline CDR1 is ENHRY and CDR2 SYGVKD. Trimming shortened V by 6 bases and J by 0 bases, and 20 bases separated the two germline ends.

The V gene is TRBV7-2, the J gene TRBJ2-5; perhaps TRBD2 as D (6 bases). Trimming left V 3 bases short and J 0 bases short, with 11 bases between. This CDR3 is built from 15 residues. Germline assignment: CDR1 SGHTA and CDR2 FQGNSA. CDR3 sequence reads: CASSLMGGDQETQYF. CDR3 nucleotide sequence: TGTGCCAGCAGCTTGATGGGCGGGGACCAAGAGACCCAGTACTTC.

This clone was found a few times. The V gene is TRBV25-1, the J gene TRBJ1-5; D call uncertain. V lost 8 bases to trimming and J lost 5 bases, with 7 bases between them. The CDR3 has 11 residues. Germline CDR1 and CDR2: MGHDK and SYGVNS. CDR3 loop: CASGYHQPQHF. CDR3 nucleotides: TGTGCCAGCGGATATCATCAGCCCCAGCATTTT. Together with reference TRBV25-1 and TRBJ1-5, the CDR3 gives the full variable domain: EADIYQTPRYLVIGTGKKITLECSQTMGHDKMYWYQQDPGMELHLIHYSYGVNSTEKGDLSSESTVSRIRTEHFPLTLESARPSHTSQYLCASGYHQPQHFGDGTRLSIL.

The table lists this clone with a few counts. The chain has TRBV18 and TRBJ1-5; TRBD1 agrees at 9 bases. The trim removed 3 bases at V and 4 bases at J, leaving 10 bases unmatched. Germline CDR1 reads KGHSH; CDR2 reads LQKENI. CDR3 length equals 17 residues. CDR3 coding DNA: TGTGCCAGCTCACCCCCGGGACAGGGCGGAAAGAATCAGCCCCAGCATTTT. Translation: CASSPPGQGGKNQPQHF.

This chain links TRBV28 with TRBJ1-5, with TRBD1 as a possible D gene (6 bases). V was trimmed by 5 bases and J by 3 bases, leaving 11 bases between them. Germline V gene sequence: CDR1 MDHEN, CDR2 SYDVKM. CDR3 length: 14 residues. In DNA, the CDR3 is TGTGCCAGCAGTCAAGACAGGTTCAATCAGCCCCAGCATTTT. This translates into CASSQDRFNQPQHF.